These 30 T cell receptor beta chains were sequenced from one sample in a study of preoperative IRX-2 immunotherapy in early breast cancer. Treatment denoted: preoperative locoregional IRX-2 cytokine immunotherapy. Clones were sequenced by immunoSEQ multiplex PCR, and TCRdb holds only the in-frame ones, with some missing. The sample holds 30,000 to 45,000 clones; 80% to 90% are singletons and the top ten take approximately 1.5%. Sequenced here: lymph node tissue, sampled after IRX-2 immunotherapy. The receptors come from a human donor with breast cancer.

The V call is TRBV6-8, the J call TRBJ1-5; unclear D gene. Looked up from germline, CDR1 is MNHGY and CDR2 is SAAAGT. This CDR3 is built from 16 residues. Trimming cost V 0 bases and J 7 bases, with 16 bases left between them. In DNA form, the CDR3 reads TGTGCCAGCAGTTACTCGGGCCCACCTTCCATCCAGCCCCAGCATTTT. Translation gives CASSYSGPPSIQPQHF.

The chain links TRBV5-1 to TRBJ1-1; D not resolved. Trimming removed 0 bases from V and 3 bases from J, with 9 bases in between. Germline V gives CDR1 SGHRS, CDR2 YFSETQ. This CDR3 comprises 14 residues. CDR3 nucleotides: TGCGCCAGCAGCTTGGGAGGGTTTGACACTGAAGCTTTCTTT. This encodes CASSLGGFDTEAFF.

CDR3 nucleotides: TGTGCCAGCAGCTTAAATGGACTAGCGGCAGAGACCCAGTACTTC. As protein: CASSLNGLAAETQYF. The chain uses TRBV7-6 and TRBJ2-5; 10 bases fit TRBD2. V was clipped by 2 bases and J by 4 bases; unmatched bases: 4. CDR1 and CDR2 (germline): SGHVS, FNYEAQ. The CDR3 is 15 amino acids.

The chain uses TRBV1 and TRBJ1-5; no check of the table's D call, TRBD1, against the DNA was made. TRBV1 is an annotated pseudogene. CDR3 length: 16 residues. The CDR3, as DNA: TGCGCCAGCAGCCAAGTGGTGAAGCAGGGCAATCAGCCCCAGCATTTT. As protein: CASSQVVKQGNQPQHF.

V and J are TRBV30 and TRBJ1-3, with a weak D call TRBD1 (6 bases). This CDR3 is built from 15 residues. The germline gives CDR1 GTSNPN, CDR2 SVGIG (reference sequence). V lost 0 bases and J lost 4, with 13 bases in between. Here the CDR3 DNA reads TGTGCCTGGAGTGTACGGGGGGGCTCCGGAAACACCATATATTTT. Its protein product is CAWSVRGGSGNTIYF.

Note on this clone: A junction boundary mismatches the germline segment, possibly from a read error. This chain uses TRBV19 with TRBJ2-5, with D unresolved. CDR3 length equals 14 residues. Germline CDR1 LNHDA, CDR2 SQIVND (reference sequence). CDR3 sequence reads: CASSIGGNRETQYF. The CDR3 nucleotides are TGTGCCAGTAGTATAGGTGGAAACAGAGAGACCCAATACTTC.

V is TRBV11-3 and J is TRBJ1-5; 8 bases line up with TRBD1. The germline V gene encodes CDR1 SGHNT and CDR2 YENEEA. V gave up 1 base and J gave up 7 bases; unmatched junction bases: 6. The CDR3 has 15 amino acids. This CDR3 is CASSLGTGFGQPQHF. CDR3 nucleotides: TGTGCCAGCAGCTTAGGGACAGGGTTCGGGCAGCCCCAGCATTTT.

The chain uses TRBV11-3 and TRBJ2-2, with TRBD1 identical over 7 bases. The CDR3 has 15 residues. Germline trimming cut 1 base from V and 4 bases from J; bases unmatched to any gene: 3. Germline CDR1 SGHNT, CDR2 YENEEA. The CDR3 DNA reads TGTGCCAGCAGCTTAGTGGCAGGGGGCACCGGGGAGCTGTTTTTT. It translates to CASSLVAGGTGELFF.

CDR3 nucleotide sequence: TGTGCCAGCAGTTATAACAGTTTCGGAAACACCATATATTTT. As protein: CASSYNSFGNTIYF. This chain links TRBV6-8 with TRBJ1-3; no clear D. The germline V and J ends were trimmed by 3 bases and 4 bases, with 10 bases remaining between them. The CDR3 is 14 residues long. Germline V gene sequence: CDR1 MNHGY, CDR2 SAAAGT.

The chain employs TRBV11-3 and TRBJ1-2, with D possibly being TRBD1 (6 bases). Germline V CDR1 and CDR2: SGHNT, YENEEA. V dropped 5 bases and J dropped 5 bases, with 21 bases sitting between them. The CDR3 contains 16 residues. Here the CDR3 reads CASSPAARDILYGYTF. The CDR3 region has the DNA TGTGCCAGCAGCCCCGCCGCCCGGGACATCCTTTATGGCTACACCTTC. The complete variable domain, with remaining parts taken from reference TRBV11-3 and TRBJ1-2, reads EAGVVQSPRYKIIEKKQPVAFWCNPISGHNTLYWYLQNLGQGPELLIRYENEEAVDDSQLPKDRFSAERLKGVDSTLKIQPAELGDSAVYLCASSPAARDILYGYTFGSGTRLTVV.

This chain connects TRBV19 to TRBJ1-5; 9 bases are shared with TRBD1. The CDR3 totals 15 residues. CDR1 and CDR2 (germline): LNHDA, SQIVND (reference sequence). With V trimmed by 6 bases and J by 3 bases, 6 bases remained unmatched. CDR3 DNA sequence: TGTGCCAGTAGCAGGGGACAGGGAATCAATCAGCCCCAGCATTTT. This translates into CASSRGQGINQPQHF.

The CDR3 bases are TGCGCCAGCAGCTTGGTCGGGGATGGAAATCAGCCCCAGCATTTT. Its protein product is CASSLVGDGNQPQHF. The V and J genes are TRBV5-1 and TRBJ1-5; no definite D call. The CDR3 has 15 residues. V lost 0 bases to trimming and J lost 4 bases, with 11 bases between them. CDR1 and CDR2 from the germline V gene are SGHRS and YFSETQ. Drawing the rest from reference TRBV5-1 and TRBJ1-5, the complete variable domain is KAGVTQTPRYLIKTRGQQVTLSCSPISGHRSVSWYQQTPGQGLQFLFEYFSETQRNKGNFPGRFSGRQFSNSRSEMNVSTLELGDSALYLCASSLVGDGNQPQHFGDGTRLSIL.

Regarding this clone: One end of the junction fails to match germline, which may point to a read error. The genes are TRBV6-8 and TRBJ1-2, with TRBD1 matching over 9 bases. The CDR3 sequence is 15 residues long. CDR1 and CDR2 from the germline V gene are MNHGY and SAAAGT. CDR3 coding DNA: TGTGCCATCAGTGGCCGGACAGGGGAATTCGTTGGCTACACCTTC. Amino acid sequence: CAISGRTGEFVGYTF.

This clone was found a few times. CDR3 protein: CSVREGNYGYTF. The CDR3 bases are TGCAGCGTTAGGGAGGGAAACTATGGCTACACCTTC. The chain carries TRBV29-1 and TRBJ1-2; D is uncertain. The V and J ends lost 5 bases and 2 bases respectively, with 9 bases between them. The CDR3 is 12 residues long. CDR1 SQVTM and CDR2 ANQGSEA come from the germline V gene.

V usage is TRBV18 and J usage is TRBJ1-1; 10 nucleotides align to TRBD1. This CDR3 is built from 16 residues. Trimming at V came to 1 base and at J to 0 bases, leaving 2 bases not matched to a gene. Germline V gene lookup returns CDR1 KGHSH and CDR2 LQKENI. The CDR3 DNA is TGTGCCAGCTCACCACGGGACAGGGGAATGAACACTGAAGCTTTCTTT. Translated, it gives CASSPRDRGMNTEAFF.

The chain combines TRBV7-5 with TRBJ1-3; the table's D call, TRBD1, was not checked against the DNA. TRBV7-5 is an annotated pseudogene. The length of the CDR3 is 15 residues. The CDR3 reads CASSFGGSSGNTIYF. DNA of the CDR3: TGTGCCAGCAGCTTTGGGGGCTCCTCTGGAAACACCATATATTTT.

The V call is TRBV2, the J call TRBJ2-5; D is possibly TRBD1 (6 bases). The V gene lost 6 bases and the J gene lost 0 bases, with 11 bases spanning the gap. The germline gives CDR1 SNHLY, CDR2 FYNNEI. The CDR3 has 14 amino acids. The CDR3 spells CASSVDRHQETQYF. The CDR3 region has the DNA TGTGCCAGCAGCGTCGACAGGCACCAAGAGACCCAGTACTTC.

This clone was seen only once. Here the CDR3 reads CASSRTGGSSNQPQHF. CDR3 nucleotide sequence: TGTGCCAGCAGCCGGACAGGGGGATCTAGCAATCAGCCCCAGCATTTT. The chain links TRBV28 to TRBJ1-5, with TRBD1 matching 10 bases. Germline CDR1 and CDR2: MDHEN and SYDVKM. The CDR3 has 16 amino acids. The trim removed 6 bases at V and 0 bases at J, leaving 5 bases unmatched.

The chain combines TRBV28 with TRBJ1-5, with D perhaps matching TRBD1 (6 bases). CDR1 and CDR2 (germline): MDHEN, SYDVKM. V was shortened by 6 bases and J by 6 bases, with 9 bases between the two germline ends. The CDR3 runs 12 residues. DNA of the CDR3: TGTGCCAGCAGCCGGGACATTCAGCCCCAGCATTTT. As protein: CASSRDIQPQHF.

The chain employs TRBV6-8 and TRBJ1-5; D gene uncertain. The CDR3 is made up of 15 amino acids. Between the trimmed V and J ends, which lost 0 bases and 5 bases, there was a span of 11 bases. The V gene's germline CDR1 is MNHGY and CDR2 SAAAGT. The CDR3 loop reads CASSYSKDGYQPQHF. The CDR3 bases are TGTGCCAGCAGTTACTCGAAGGACGGGTATCAGCCCCAGCATTTT.

V is TRBV11-3 and J is TRBJ2-2; 8 bases match TRBD2. Per germline, CDR1 SGHNT and CDR2 YENEEA. The CDR3 has 15 residues. With V trimmed by 6 bases and J by 9 bases, 12 bases remained unmatched. CDR3 in DNA: TGTGCCAGCAGTTCAAGCGGGGGCCCGTTCCGGGAGCTGTTTTTT. This encodes CASSSSGGPFRELFF.

This chain links TRBV12-1 with TRBJ2-3; the DNA was not used to check the table's D call, TRBD1. TRBV12-1 is a pseudogene segment. CDR3 length: 16 amino acids. The CDR3 spells CASSRWTGEPTDTQYF. CDR3 coding DNA: TGTGCCAGCAGCCGTTGGACAGGGGAACCCACAGATACGCAGTATTTT.

The table lists this clone with a count of one. The J gene is TRBJ1-3, the V gene TRBV6-8; D unclear. This CDR3 region has 18 residues. Trimming pared 4 bases from V and 0 bases from J, leaving 19 bases between. Germline V gene lookup returns CDR1 MNHGY and CDR2 SAAAGT. CDR3 nucleotides: TGTGCCAGCAGTTCGGGATTGGTATTATGTAGCTCTGGAAACACCATATATTTT. It translates to CASSSGLVLCSSGNTIYF.

V and J are TRBV6-7 and TRBJ1-1; D remains unclear. TRBV6-7 is an ORF; its function is uncertain. Trimming removed 2 bases at V and 4 bases at J, with 14 bases between. This CDR3 is built from 15 residues. The CDR3 here is CASSYHDLMGTEAFF. The CDR3 DNA is TGTGCCAGCAGTTACCACGACCTAATGGGCACTGAAGCTTTCTTT.

The chain couples TRBV25-1 to TRBJ1-6; D remains ambiguous. Germline V CDR1 and CDR2: MGHDK, SYGVNS. The CDR3 is 14 amino acids. V lost 7 bases and J lost 7, with 14 bases in between. This CDR3 is CASTERASNSPLHF. As DNA, the CDR3 is TGTGCCAGCACCGAACGGGCTTCCAATTCACCCCTCCACTTT.

This rearrangement joins TRBV7-1 to TRBJ2-3; no firm D call. TRBV7-1 is noted as an ORF with a role that remains uncertain. The CDR3 runs to 13 residues. V was shortened by 5 bases and J by 1 base, with 7 bases between the two germline ends. The DNA for the CDR3 is TGTGCCAGCAGCGCATACCGCACAGATACGCAGTATTTT. It yields the protein CASSAYRTDTQYF.

In its sample, this clone was seen a few times. J is TRBJ1-3 and V is TRBV6-1; D not certain. The V end was cut by 1 base, the J end by 7 bases, with 8 bases between. The CDR3 spans 13 residues. Germline CDR1 reads MNHNS; CDR2 reads SASEGT. CDR3 loop: CASSEVASNTIYF. The DNA of the CDR3 is TGTGCCAGCAGTGAAGTGGCCAGCAACACCATATATTTT.

CDR3 sequence: CASGPTGGDNEQFF. The CDR3, as DNA: TGCGCCAGCGGCCCCACGGGGGGGGACAATGAGCAGTTCTTC. This sequence joins TRBV5-1 and TRBJ2-1; 8 nucleotides agree with TRBD2. Germline CDR1 reads SGHRS; CDR2 reads YFSETQ. The J segment lost 5 bases and the V segment lost 7 bases, leaving 8 bases of the junction unmatched. The CDR3 covers 14 residues.

The chain employs TRBV23-1 and TRBJ1-3; possible D gene TRBD1, 5 bases. TRBV23-1 is flagged as an ORF with uncertain function. V dropped 6 bases and J dropped 3 bases, with 18 bases sitting between them. The CDR3 runs to 16 residues. The DNA of the CDR3 is TGCGCCAGCAGCCAAGATTGGAGGGGCGGTGGAAACACCATATATTTT. Protein: CASSQDWRGGGNTIYF.

The chain recombines TRBV6-7 with TRBJ2-7, with D possibly matching TRBD2 (5 bases). TRBV6-7 belongs to the ORF category, with a function that is uncertain. This CDR3 has 13 residues. Trimming left V 5 bases short and J 3 bases short, with 11 bases between. CDR3 in amino acids: CASSPRRDYEQYF. The CDR3 DNA follows: TGTGCCAGCAGTCCCAGACGGGACTACGAGCAGTACTTC.